This TCR beta chain was identified in a study of patients and donors after allogeneic stem cell transplantation. This CDR3 comprises 14 residues. In germline, CDR1 is DFQATT, CDR2 SNEGSKA (reference sequence). V was clipped by 5 bases and J by 3 bases; unmatched bases: 7. MiXCR, applied by TCRdb to the RT-PCR reads, yields one record per CDR3 protein. The data hold about 960,000 distinct CDR3 sequences, with over 15% observed a single time. Sequenced sample: blood, either unsorted or a sorted T cell fraction (not recorded which). The chain links TRBV20-1 to TRBJ1-5; 7 bases are shared with TRBD1. The source of this sequence is a human donor who was either an allogeneic HSCT recipient or a stem cell or donor lymphocyte infusion donor (not recorded which). It is not recorded whose cells these are; they may come from a transplant donor. CDR3 bases: TGCAGTGCTGCGCGACAGGGCATCAATCAGCCCCAGCATTTT. This encodes CSAARQGINQPQHF.